The present T cell receptor beta chain was sequenced within a study of blood T cell repertoires in COVID-19. Study details: Samples representing acute and convalescent COVID-19 were sourced from the United States, Italy and Spain. Sample material is recorded as cDNA or gDNA derived from T cells, B-cell-depleted T cells, or PBMCs.

Authors' data handling: For nucleated cells, counts were estimated from reference gene primer amplification. Assay: immunoSEQ multiplex PCR; the TCRdb copy retains only in-frame clones and omits some. V, J and clone size are taken as reported in that table, and D and trimming were inferred from the DNA itself. In the table there are some 250,000 clones, approximately 83% of which are singletons. The CDR3 runs to 14 residues. The germline V gene has CDR1 SGHTA and CDR2 FQGNSA. The V segment lost 5 bases and the J segment 1 base; nucleotides outside the gene matches: 4. Source material: peripheral blood. The sequence came from a man aged 45 to 65 with active or convalescent COVID-19. The chain combines TRBV7-2 with TRBJ1-1, with 7 bases that match TRBD1. CDR3 in amino acids: CASSQGVGNTEAFF. In DNA form, the CDR3 reads TGTGCCAGCAGCCAGGGGGTAGGGAACACTGAAGCTTTCTTT.